This T cell receptor (beta chain) emerged from a study of early T cells in non-severe SARS-CoV-2 infection. To note about this clonotype: Its target is not known.

Whole-study results and caveats: Private and CD4 specificities were missed by VDJdb matching, skewed to anti-spike CD8.

Molecules of cDNA were individually given unique molecular identifiers that were attached to them. TCRdb re-analysed the 5' RACE reads in MiXCR, keeping a single row per CDR3 protein. The sample holds about 62,000 distinct CDR3 sequences, 7.5% to 10% seen once. The receptor's source is an adult who was a healthcare worker with PCR-confirmed SARS-CoV-2 infection or an uninfected control (not recorded which). The sample was whole blood.

As DNA, the CDR3 is TGTGCCAGCAGAAATAAGACCATGAACACTGAAGCTTTCTTT. Residues: CASRNKTMNTEAFF. The J gene is TRBJ1-1, the V gene TRBV11-2; D is undetermined. V was pared by 6 bases and J by 0 bases, with 11 bases between. Germline CDR1 is SGHAT and CDR2 is FQNNGV. The CDR3 consists of 14 residues.